The 20 T cell receptor beta chains below come from one sample, sequenced in a study of T cell repertoires in cytomegalovirus infection. TCRdb reprocessed the reads with MiXCR, giving one entry per CDR3 protein. The data contain under 95,000 distinct CDR3 sequences, more than 3% of them singletons. Sequenced: PBMCs. These receptors all come from a human donor in good health (CMV status not recorded). Some clones in this sample may be carry-over from other donors' samples.

This clonotype was counted ten times or more. The chain links TRBV7-2 to TRBJ2-7; 7 bases fit TRBD2. Germline CDR1 and CDR2: SGHTA and FQGNSA. The CDR3 contains 14 residues. The V gene end was trimmed by 4 bases and the J gene end by 6 bases; junction bases not matched to a gene: 9. The CDR3 is CASSYSSGGTEQYF. CDR3 in DNA: TGTGCCAGCAGCTACTCTTCCGGGGGGACCGAGCAGTACTTC. Full variable domain (remainder filled in from reference TRBV7-2 and TRBJ2-7): GAGVSQSPSNKVTEKGKDVELRCDPISGHTALYWYRQSLGQGLEFLIYFQGNSAPDKSGLPSDRFSAERTGGSVSTLTIQRTQQEDSAVYLCASSYSSGGTEQYFGPGTRLTVT.

This clonotype was found many times. The rearrangement joins TRBV7-2 to TRBJ2-6; D unresolved. Germline CDR1 and CDR2: SGHTA and FQGNSA. The ends were cut back, 1 base at V and 0 bases at J, with 1 base in the middle. The CDR3 length is 14 residues. The CDR3 reads CASSLVSGANVLTF. The CDR3 coding sequence is TGTGCCAGCAGCTTAGTCTCTGGGGCCAACGTCCTGACTTTC.

This clonotype was counted ten times or more. This rearrangement joins TRBV7-8 to TRBJ1-4, with a possible D match to TRBD1 (6 bases). The CDR3 contains 13 residues. Trimming stripped 5 bases from V and 4 bases from J, with 8 bases between. CDR1 and CDR2 (germline): SGHVS, FQNEAQ. The CDR3 here is CASSRGGNEKLFF. CDR3 in DNA: TGTGCCAGCAGCCGAGGGGGTAATGAAAAACTGTTTTTT.

Ten or more counts support this clonotype. The chain uses TRBV7-2 and TRBJ1-1, with D unresolved. Per germline, CDR1 SGHTA and CDR2 FQGNSA. This CDR3 is built from 13 residues. V gave up 1 base and J gave up 0 bases, with 3 bases separating them. CDR3 amino acids: CASSLDMNTEAFF. The CDR3 nucleotides are TGTGCCAGCAGCTTAGACATGAACACTGAAGCTTTCTTT.

This clonotype showed up many times. V gene TRBV11-3 combines with J gene TRBJ2-1; D may match TRBD1 or TRBD2 (5 bases each). With 5 bases removed from V and 2 bases from J, the gap between germline ends came to 16 bases. This CDR3 comprises 16 residues. Germline V gene sequence: CDR1 SGHNT, CDR2 YENEEA. This chain's CDR3 is CASSATGTPTYNEQFF. The CDR3 DNA reads as TGTGCCAGCAGCGCCACCGGGACCCCTACCTACAATGAGCAGTTCTTC.

This clonotype occurred many times. The rearrangement links TRBV7-6 to TRBJ2-2, with 7 nucleotides matching TRBD1. Trimming removed 5 bases from V and 4 bases from J; junction bases left unmatched: 4. Germline CDR1 reads SGHVS; CDR2 reads FNYEAQ. The CDR3 runs 14 residues. The CDR3 coding sequence is TGTGCCAGCAGCCAAGGACAGGTCACCGGGGAGCTGTTTTTT. It yields the protein CASSQGQVTGELFF.

This clonotype was counted many times. The rearrangement joins TRBV7-7 to TRBJ2-1; the D is unclear. Germline assignment: CDR1 SSHAT and CDR2 FNYEAQ (reference sequence). The V end was cut by 4 bases, the J end by 0 bases, with 7 bases between. The CDR3 is 14 amino acids. The DNA of the CDR3 is TGTGCCAGCAGCTCAAGTAGCTCCTACAATGAGCAGTTCTTC. Its protein is CASSSSSSYNEQFF.

This clonotype was observed many times. The CDR3 DNA sequence: TGCGCCAGCAGCCTGACAGTTAATTCACCCCTCCACTTT. This codes for CASSLTVNSPLHF. The V gene is TRBV5-1, the J gene TRBJ1-6; TRBD1 is a possible D gene (5 bases). Germline V gene lookup returns CDR1 SGHRS and CDR2 YFSETQ. Trimming removed 4 bases from V and 6 bases from J, with 8 bases in between. The CDR3 runs 13 residues. Combining the CDR3 with reference TRBV5-1 and TRBJ1-6 gives the whole variable domain KAGVTQTPRYLIKTRGQQVTLSCSPISGHRSVSWYQQTPGQGLQFLFEYFSETQRNKGNFPGRFSGRQFSNSRSEMNVSTLELGDSALYLCASSLTVNSPLHFGNGTRLTVT.

This clonotype has a count of ten or more. This chain links TRBV7-3 with TRBJ2-1; D is perhaps TRBD1 (6 bases). CDR3 length equals 13 residues. V was pared by 4 bases and J by 6 bases, with 10 bases between. Germline V gene lookup returns CDR1 SGHTA and CDR2 FQGTGA. The CDR3 sequence: CASSSARGNEQFF. In DNA, the CDR3 is TGTGCCAGCAGCTCGGCCAGGGGCAATGAGCAGTTCTTC.

Many counts were recorded for this clonotype. CDR3: CASTKDRGPNTEAFF. The DNA for the CDR3 is TGTGCCAGCACCAAGGACAGGGGGCCGAACACTGAAGCTTTCTTT. The chain is built from TRBV2 and TRBJ1-1; 11 positions match TRBD1. V shed 7 bases, J shed 1 base, and the junction held 5 bases outside the gene matches. CDR3 length: 15 residues. CDR1 and CDR2 (germline): SNHLY, FYNNEI.

This clonotype has a count of ten or more. V gene TRBV7-2 combines with J gene TRBJ2-3; D is unresolved. The length of the CDR3 is 14 residues. The ends were cut back, 5 bases at V and 2 bases at J, with 11 bases in the middle. Per germline, CDR1 SGHTA and CDR2 FQGNSA. The CDR3 is CASSPRWITDTQYF. In nucleotides, the CDR3 is TGTGCCAGCAGCCCCCGATGGATCACAGATACGCAGTATTTT.

This clonotype was counted ten times or more. The chain couples TRBV7-2 to TRBJ2-7; tentative D call: TRBD2 (5 bases). With 5 bases removed from V and 6 bases from J, the gap between germline ends came to 17 bases. The CDR3 contains 14 residues. Germline values: CDR1 SGHTA, CDR2 FQGNSA. CDR3 amino acids: CASSAEPGITEQYF. The CDR3 DNA sequence: TGTGCCAGCAGCGCCGAGCCGGGGATCACCGAGCAGTACTTC.

This clonotype was detected many times. CDR3 in amino acids: CASTPRWNSYEQYF. The CDR3, as DNA: TGTGCCAGCACCCCTAGGTGGAACTCCTACGAGCAGTACTTC. The rearrangement uses TRBV7-2 and TRBJ2-7; no firm D call. The V and J ends lost 7 bases and 0 bases respectively, with 13 bases between them. The CDR3 is 14 amino acids. The V gene's germline CDR1 is SGHTA and CDR2 FQGNSA. The full variable domain, its missing parts supplied by reference TRBV7-2 and TRBJ2-7, is GAGVSQSPSNKVTEKGKDVELRCDPISGHTALYWYRQSLGQGLEFLIYFQGNSAPDKSGLPSDRFSAERTGGSVSTLTIQRTQQEDSAVYLCASTPRWNSYEQYFGPGTRLTVT.

This clonotype was detected many times. The chain employs TRBV12-5 and TRBJ2-2, with D uncertain. CDR1 and CDR2 from the germline V gene are LGHNT and FRNRAP. Trimming left V 5 bases short and J 7 bases short, with 26 bases between. The CDR3 has 18 residues. The DNA of the CDR3 is TGTGCTAGTGGTATCTTAAGTCCCTCGGTCCGACACAGCGGGGAGCTGTTTTTT. It encodes CASGILSPSVRHSGELFF.

At least ten counts were recorded for this clonotype. The chain couples TRBV20-1 to TRBJ1-3, with D hard to call. There are 14 residues in the CDR3. Germline V gene sequence: CDR1 DFQATT, CDR2 SNEGSKA (reference sequence). Trimming took off 7 bases at V and 2 bases at J, with 15 bases between the two ends. CDR3 sequence (DNA): TGCAGTGTCGCGGTCGGGGTAACTGGAAACACCATATATTTT. Translated: CSVAVGVTGNTIYF.

This clonotype came up many times. This chain connects TRBV28 to TRBJ2-2; 8 nucleotides line up with TRBD2. Germline V CDR1 and CDR2: MDHEN, SYDVKM. After removal of 6 bases from V and 4 bases from J, the junction contained 10 bases not matched to a gene. The CDR3 runs to 16 residues. The CDR3 DNA is TGTGCCAGCAGACTCCCGGGACTAGTAGGCACCGGGGAGCTGTTTTTT. Its translation: CASRLPGLVGTGELFF.

This clonotype was seen at least ten times. The chain uses TRBV7-9 and TRBJ2-2, with TRBD2 matching 8 bases. Germline trimming cut 5 bases from V and 6 bases from J; bases unmatched to any gene: 8. Looked up from germline, CDR1 is SEHNR and CDR2 is FQNEAQ (reference sequence). CDR3 length equals 15 residues. The CDR3 nucleotides are TGTGCCAGCAGCCTTAGATGGACTAGCCCCGGGGAGCTGTTTTTT. This codes for CASSLRWTSPGELFF.

This clonotype has ten or more counts. This chain links TRBV7-2 with TRBJ1-2, with D perhaps matching TRBD1 (6 bases). V was clipped by 5 bases and J by 8 bases, with 15 bases between them. CDR1 and CDR2 (germline): SGHTA, FQGNSA. This CDR3 region has 13 residues. CDR3 sequence (DNA): TGTGCCAGCAGCGCCCAACAGGGAGGGGGCTACACCTTC. This encodes CASSAQQGGGYTF.

The rearrangement links TRBV27 to TRBJ2-7; D is unresolved. The germline V gene encodes CDR1 MNHEY and CDR2 SMNVEV (reference sequence). The CDR3 is made up of 14 amino acids. Between the trimmed V and J ends, which lost 0 bases and 2 bases, there was a span of 8 bases. The CDR3 nucleotides are TGTGCCAGCAGTTTATCGAGCAACACCTACGAGCAGTACTTC. It is translated as CASSLSSNTYEQYF.

The sample holds many counts of this clonotype. This chain uses TRBV28 with TRBJ2-1; no reliable D call. In germline, CDR1 is MDHEN, CDR2 SYDVKM. V lost 7 bases to trimming and J lost 2 bases, with 18 bases between them. CDR3 length: 16 amino acids. CDR3 in amino acids: CASTLMFTDTYNEQFF. The CDR3 DNA reads TGTGCCAGCACCTTGATGTTCACCGATACCTACAATGAGCAGTTCTTC.